These 5 T cell receptor beta chains came from one sample sequenced in a study of shared clonotypes between healthy human individuals. Only CD45RO-negative cells positively selected for CCR7 counted as naive CD8 cells, so terminally differentiated effector memory CD45RA+ cells were excluded. Sequencing used immunoSEQ multiplex PCR; TCRdb keeps in-frame clones, though not all of them. The data show 630,000 or so clones, about 98% seen once. The sequencing sample was made of naive CD8+ T cells sorted from blood. Receptor source: a man aged 25-45 years in good health.

The rearrangement uses TRBV7-9 and TRBJ1-1, with a weak D call TRBD1 (6 bases). The germline CDR1 and CDR2 sequences are SEHNR and FQNEAQ (reference sequence). The CDR3 is 16 residues long. The germline V and J ends were trimmed by 5 bases and 4 bases, with 20 bases remaining between them. The CDR3 nucleotides are TGTGCCAGCAGCATACAACCGGGGGCTACGGGCACTGAAGCTTTCTTT. This gives the protein CASSIQPGATGTEAFF.

The CDR3: CASSHLPGLTHSYEQYF. The CDR3 nucleotides are TGTGCCAGCAGCCACCTACCGGGACTCACACACTCCTACGAGCAGTACTTC. The rearrangement links TRBV7-8 to TRBJ2-7, with D perhaps matching TRBD2 (6 bases). V lost 5 bases to trimming and J lost 0 bases, with 20 bases between them. The CDR3 spans 17 residues. Looked up from germline, CDR1 is SGHVS and CDR2 is FQNEAQ.

The gene calls are TRBV29-1 and TRBJ1-2; tentative D call: TRBD1 (5 bases). This CDR3 has 11 amino acids. Germline lookup yields CDR1 SQVTM and CDR2 ANQGSEA. The V gene lost 6 bases and the J gene lost 6 bases, with 11 bases spanning the gap. CDR3 DNA: TGCAGCGTCGACCGAGGGGATGGCTACACCTTC. Amino acids: CSVDRGDGYTF.

V gene TRBV10-1 combines with J gene TRBJ2-3, with TRBD2 matching 7 bases. The length of the CDR3 is 17 residues. The germline V gene encodes CDR1 WNHNN and CDR2 SYGVQD (reference sequence). With 0 bases clipped from V and 3 bases from J, the junction kept 9 bases outside the gene matches. This chain's CDR3 is CASSESGRGRGTDTQYF. The CDR3 DNA reads TGCGCCAGCAGTGAGTCGGGGAGGGGACGTGGGACAGATACGCAGTATTTT.

The chain recombines TRBV9 with TRBJ1-3; maybe TRBD1 (5 bases). Germline values: CDR1 SGDLS, CDR2 YYNGEE. The CDR3 covers 18 residues. The V and J ends lost 0 bases and 0 bases respectively, with 16 bases between them. This chain's CDR3 is CASSVDRTGGGSGNTIYF. DNA for the CDR3: TGTGCCAGCAGCGTAGATAGGACGGGCGGGGGCTCTGGAAACACCATATATTTT.